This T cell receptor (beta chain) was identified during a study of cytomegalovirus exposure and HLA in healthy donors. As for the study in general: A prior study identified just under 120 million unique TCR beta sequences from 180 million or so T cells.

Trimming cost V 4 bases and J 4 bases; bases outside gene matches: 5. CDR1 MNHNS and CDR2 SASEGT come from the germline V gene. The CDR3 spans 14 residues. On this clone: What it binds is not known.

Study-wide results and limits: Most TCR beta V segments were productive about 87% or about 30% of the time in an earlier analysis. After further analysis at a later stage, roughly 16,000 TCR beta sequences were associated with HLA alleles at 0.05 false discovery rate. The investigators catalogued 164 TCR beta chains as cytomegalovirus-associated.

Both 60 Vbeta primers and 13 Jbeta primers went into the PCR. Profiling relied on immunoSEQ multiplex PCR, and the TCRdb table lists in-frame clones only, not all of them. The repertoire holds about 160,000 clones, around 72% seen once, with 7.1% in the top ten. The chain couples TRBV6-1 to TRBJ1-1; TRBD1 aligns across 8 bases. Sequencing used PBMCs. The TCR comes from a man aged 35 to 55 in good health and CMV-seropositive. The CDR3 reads CASSGQGPSTEAFF. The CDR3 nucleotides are TGTGCCAGCAGTGGACAGGGGCCGAGCACTGAAGCTTTCTTT.